The 2 T cell receptor beta chains below all came from one sample that was sequenced in a study of blood T cell repertoires in COVID-19. TCRdb's copy holds only in-frame clones and misses some; the assay was immunoSEQ multiplex PCR. This table holds 59,000 or so clones, 73% found once. Material for sequencing was peripheral blood. The origin of the receptors is a woman between 50 and 59 years old with active or convalescent COVID-19.

J is TRBJ2-1 and V is TRBV4-2; tentative D call: TRBD1 (7 bases). Germline values: CDR1 LGHNA, CDR2 YNFKEQ. The CDR3 spans 15 residues. V lost 4 bases to trimming and J lost 6 bases, with 16 bases between them. CDR3 nucleotides: TGTGCCAGCAGCCCAGCAGGGGGGTTTACCAATGAGCAGTTCTTC. It is translated as CASSPAGGFTNEQFF.

The chain has TRBV30 and TRBJ1-1; unclear D gene. Germline CDR1 GTSNPN, CDR2 SVGIG (reference sequence). The CDR3 sequence is 14 residues long. The germline V and J ends were trimmed by 3 bases and 1 base, with 12 bases remaining between them. The CDR3 reads CAWSREQENTEAFF. For the CDR3, the DNA is TGTGCCTGGAGCCGGGAGCAGGAGAACACTGAAGCTTTCTTT.